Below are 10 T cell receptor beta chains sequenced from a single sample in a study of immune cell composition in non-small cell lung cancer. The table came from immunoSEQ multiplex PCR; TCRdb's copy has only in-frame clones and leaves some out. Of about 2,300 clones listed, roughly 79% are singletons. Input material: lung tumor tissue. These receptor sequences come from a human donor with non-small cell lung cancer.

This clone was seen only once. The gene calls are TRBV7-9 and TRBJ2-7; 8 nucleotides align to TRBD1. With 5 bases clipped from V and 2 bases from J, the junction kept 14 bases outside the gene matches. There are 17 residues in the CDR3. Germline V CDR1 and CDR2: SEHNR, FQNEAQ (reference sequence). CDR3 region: CASSEGDRSVGAYEQYF. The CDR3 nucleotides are TGTGCCAGCAGCGAGGGGGACAGGTCCGTGGGGGCCTACGAGCAGTACTTC.

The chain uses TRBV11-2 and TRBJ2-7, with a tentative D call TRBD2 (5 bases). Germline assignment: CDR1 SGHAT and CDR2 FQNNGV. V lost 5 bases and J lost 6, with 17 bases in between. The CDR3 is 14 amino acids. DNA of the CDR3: TGTGCCAGCAGCCCCTCGCGGGCAGGCAGCGAGCAGTACTTC. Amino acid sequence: CASSPSRAGSEQYF.

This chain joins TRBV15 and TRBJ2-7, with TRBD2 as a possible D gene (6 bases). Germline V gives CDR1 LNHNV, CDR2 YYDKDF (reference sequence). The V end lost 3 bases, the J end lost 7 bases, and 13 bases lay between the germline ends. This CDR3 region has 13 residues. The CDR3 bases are TGTGCCACCAGCAGGCTGGGACTGCAGGAGCAGTACTTC. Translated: CATSRLGLQEQYF. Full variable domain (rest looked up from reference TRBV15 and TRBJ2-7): DAMVIQNPRYQVTQFGKPVTLSCSQTLNHNVMYWYQQKSSQAPKLLFHYYDKDFNNEADTPDNFQSRRPNTSFCFLDIRSPGLGDTAMYLCATSRLGLQEQYFGPGTRLTVT.

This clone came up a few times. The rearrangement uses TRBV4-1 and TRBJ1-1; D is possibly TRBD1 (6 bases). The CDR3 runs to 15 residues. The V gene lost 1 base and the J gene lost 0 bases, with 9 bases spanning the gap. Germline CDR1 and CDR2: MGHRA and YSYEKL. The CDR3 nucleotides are TGCGCCAGCAGCCAAGGGACAGATATGAACACTGAAGCTTTCTTT. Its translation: CASSQGTDMNTEAFF.

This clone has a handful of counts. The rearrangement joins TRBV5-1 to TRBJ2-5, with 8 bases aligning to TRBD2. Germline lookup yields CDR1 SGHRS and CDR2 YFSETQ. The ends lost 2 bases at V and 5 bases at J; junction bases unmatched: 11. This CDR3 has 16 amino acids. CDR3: CASSLAPAGVLETQYF. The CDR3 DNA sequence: TGCGCCAGCAGCTTAGCCCCAGCGGGAGTTTTGGAGACCCAGTACTTC.

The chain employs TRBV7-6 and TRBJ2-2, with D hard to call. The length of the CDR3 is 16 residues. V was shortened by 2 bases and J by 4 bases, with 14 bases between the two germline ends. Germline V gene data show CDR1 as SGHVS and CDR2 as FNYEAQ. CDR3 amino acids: CASSLFADSLTGELFF. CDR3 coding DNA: TGTGCCAGCAGCTTATTCGCCGACTCCCTCACCGGGGAGCTGTTTTTT.

CDR3 nucleotides: TGTGCCAGCAGCCCCGGGACTAGGTACGAGCAGTACTTC. Protein: CASSPGTRYEQYF. The genes are TRBV6-5 and TRBJ2-7; 8 bases map to TRBD2. This CDR3 has 13 amino acids. The V segment lost 6 bases and the J segment 4 bases; nucleotides outside the gene matches: 5. Looked up from germline, CDR1 is MNHEY and CDR2 is SVGAGI.

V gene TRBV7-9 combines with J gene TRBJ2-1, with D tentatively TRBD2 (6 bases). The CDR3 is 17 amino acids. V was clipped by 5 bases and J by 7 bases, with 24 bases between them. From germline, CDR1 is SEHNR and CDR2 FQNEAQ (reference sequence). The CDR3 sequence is CASSPDGGTGARNEQFF. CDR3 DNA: TGTGCCAGCAGCCCAGACGGTGGGACGGGAGCGAGGAATGAGCAGTTCTTC.

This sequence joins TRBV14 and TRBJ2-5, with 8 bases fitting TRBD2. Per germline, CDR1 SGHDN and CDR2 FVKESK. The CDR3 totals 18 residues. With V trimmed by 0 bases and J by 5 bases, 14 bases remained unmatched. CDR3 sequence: CASSQDILAASGRETQYF. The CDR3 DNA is TGTGCCAGCAGCCAAGATATACTAGCGGCCTCAGGGAGGGAGACCCAGTACTTC.

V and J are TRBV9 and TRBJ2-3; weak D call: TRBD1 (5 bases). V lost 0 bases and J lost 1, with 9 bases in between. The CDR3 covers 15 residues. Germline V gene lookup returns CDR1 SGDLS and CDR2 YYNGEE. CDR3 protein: CASSVVPQGTDTQYF. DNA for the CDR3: TGTGCCAGCAGCGTAGTCCCACAGGGCACAGATACGCAGTATTTT.